This T cell receptor (beta chain) was identified during a study of T cell responses to AZD1222 COVID-19 vaccine. Across the whole study: Samples with a second dose at about 4 or about 12 weeks were pooled together.

Notes on this clone: What it binds is unknown.

Study outcomes and limitations: White British ancestry dominated among donors, who included more females, and clonal diversity was possibly underestimated. Repertoires were obtained solely post-peak T cell response. Two AZD1222 doses significantly raised spike-specific TCR breadth and depth over controls.

CDR3 length: 19 residues. CDR1 and CDR2 (germline): SGHDT, YYEEEE. V gave up 1 base and J gave up 0 bases; unmatched junction bases: 11. Libraries were prepared by immunoSEQ multiplex PCR; TCRdb keeps only in-frame clonotypes and omits some of them. This sample has some 130,000 clones, with about 91% found just once. This clonotype was obtained from an adult in good health. This chain connects TRBV5-6 to TRBJ2-1, with 9 bases matching TRBD2. The sequenced sample was peripheral blood, obtained on day 0 of AZD1222 vaccination. The CDR3 reads CASSLRVAGVWGSYNEQFF. The CDR3 coding sequence is TGTGCCAGCAGCTTGAGGGTAGCGGGAGTGTGGGGCTCCTACAATGAGCAGTTCTTC.